Described below is a single T cell receptor beta chain sequence and its context. Only in-frame clones appear in the TCRdb table, and some are missing; sequencing was by immunoSEQ multiplex PCR. The table records about 50,000 clones, around 94% of them present only once. This specimen comes from a study of control samples from healthy donors and cancer patients. V was clipped by 5 bases and J by 4 bases, with 11 bases between them. CDR1 and CDR2 from the germline V gene are SGHTA and FQGNSA. The CDR3 runs to 14 residues. Material: blood. The sequence derives from a man under 40 in good health. The chain uses TRBV7-2 and TRBJ2-2; D perhaps matches TRBD2 (6 bases). CDR3 in amino acids: CASSPPGLTGELFF. CDR3 coding DNA: TGTGCCAGCAGCCCACCGGGACTCACCGGGGAGCTGTTTTTT.